This TCR beta chain was recorded in a study of PD-1 blockade in classical Hodgkin lymphoma. Study-wide results and caveats: There was a significant rise in CD4+ TCR diversity by C4D1, with no such rise for CD8+. Reported baseline diversity: healthy donors highest, relapsed/refractory patients lowest. The diversity seen at baseline in complete responders resembled that of newly diagnosed patients.

With no exception, relapse followed autologous stem cell transplantation in all patients, and brentuximab vedotin exposure varied. The data were produced by immunoSEQ multiplex PCR, yet TCRdb's version contains in-frame clones alone and is incomplete. Among approximately 44,000 clones listed, about two thirds were seen once. Remarks on this clone: Its target is unknown.

Germline CDR1 is LNHDA and CDR2 is SQIVND (reference sequence). The V gene lost 3 bases and the J gene lost 2 bases, with 13 bases spanning the gap. The CDR3 totals 15 residues. This receptor was obtained from a human donor with classical Hodgkin lymphoma. The input for sequencing was peripheral blood mononuclear cells (PBMCs), taken at baseline. This chain links TRBV19 with TRBJ2-5; a possible D gene is TRBD2 (5 bases). CDR3 DNA sequence: TGTGCCAGTAGTATCTGGGAAGCGGATCAAGAGACCCAGTACTTC. This translates into CASSIWEADQETQYF.